The rows below give T cell receptor beta chains drawn from one sample of a study of T-cell reconstitution after alpha-beta-depleted transplantation in children. MiXCR, run by TCRdb on the PCR reads, gives a single entry per CDR3 protein. This table has around 500,000 distinct CDR3 sequences, more than 20% appearing once. The specimen comprised PBMCs, mostly from graft donor cells, sampled 360 days after TCRalphabeta/CD19-depleted stem cell transplant. These receptor sequences come from a boy younger than two who had a stem cell transplant for acute myeloid leukemia, so the T cells may come from the graft donor. Each CDR3 is given with its conserved first and last residue. D genes are given only for firm matches. Expanded clones are given a class, and other clones once, few, many or no size at all.

d_gene	j_gene	v_gene	abundance	CDR3nt	CDR3aa
TRBD1	TRBJ2-1	TRBV20-1	-	TGCAGTGCTAGACGACGACAGGGGGCCTACAATGAGCAGTTCTTC	CSARRRQGAYNEQFF
TRBD2	TRBJ2-2	TRBV20-1	few	TGCAGTGCTACTCCGGTGGGACTAAACACCGGGGAGCTGTTTTTT	CSATPVGLNTGELFF
-	TRBJ1-5	TRBV6-1	-	TGTGCCAGCAGACTTGACAGTAGCCCCAATCAGCCCCAGCATTTT	CASRLDSSPNQPQHF
TRBD1	TRBJ2-1	TRBV3-1	few	TGTGCCAGCAGCCAAGATCTGAGGACAGGCAATAACGAGCAGTTCTTC	CASSQDLRTGNNEQFF
TRBD1	TRBJ1-1	TRBV29-1	-	TGCAGCGTTGTAACGGCCAGGGGGCTAGAGGGCACTGAAGCTTTCTTT	CSVVTARGLEGTEAFF
-	TRBJ1-2	TRBV4-3	many	TGCGCCAGCAGCCAAGATCGGGGACGGGTCTATGGCTACACCTTC	CASSQDRGRVYGYTF
-	TRBJ2-2	TRBV20-1	few	TGCAGTGCTAGTAGTGGAGGGACAACTACAACCGGGGAGCTGTTTTTT	CSASSGGTTTTGELFF
TRBD1	TRBJ1-6	TRBV27	-	TGTGCCAGCAGTTCTCTCCCCAGGGGGCACTCACCCCTCCACTTT	CASSSLPRGHSPLHF
TRBD1	TRBJ1-1	TRBV5-1	many	TGCGCCAGCAGCTTGACGGGACAGAAGAACACTGAAGCTTTCTTT	CASSLTGQKNTEAFF
-	TRBJ1-5	TRBV12-3/TRBV12-4	once	TGTGCCAGCAGTTTCGACGGGGGAAGCAATCAGCCCCAGCATTTT	CASSFDGGSNQPQHF
-	TRBJ2-7	TRBV20-1	-	TGCAGTGCTTTATCAACGGGGAACGAGCAGTACTTC	CSALSTGNEQYF
TRBD1	TRBJ2-7	TRBV4-3	many	TGCGCCAGCAGCTCGACAGGGACCTACGAGCAGTACTTC	CASSSTGTYEQYF
-	TRBJ2-5	TRBV15	many	TGTGCCACCAGCAGAGATACCAGGGAAGGGGAGACCCAGTACTTC	CATSRDTREGETQYF
-	TRBJ2-7	TRBV12-3/TRBV12-4	-	TGTGCCAGCAGCCTACGGGGCAGGGGCACCTACGAGCAGTACTTC	CASSLRGRGTYEQYF
-	TRBJ2-3	TRBV29-1	few	TGCAGCGTTGTAGAAGGCACAGATACGCAGTATTTT	CSVVEGTDTQYF
-	TRBJ1-5	TRBV11-2	-	TGTGCCAGCAGCTTAAAGACATACCCAATCAATCAGCCCCAGCATTTT	CASSLKTYPINQPQHF
-	TRBJ2-1	TRBV11-3	-	TGTGCCAGCACCTCGGGACCTAGCTCCTACAATGAGCAGTTCTTC	CASTSGPSSYNEQFF
TRBD2	TRBJ2-1	TRBV5-6	-	TGTGCCAGCAGTTCTCGACTAGCCCGTGAGCAGTTCTTC	CASSSRLAREQFF
TRBD1	TRBJ1-6	TRBV5-6	-	TGTGCCAGCAGCGTATCCGGGACAGGAGGTTCACCCCTCCACTTT	CASSVSGTGGSPLHF
TRBD2	TRBJ2-3	TRBV6-1	-	TGTGCCAGCAGGTTCTTTGGACTAGCGGGGGATACGCAGTATTTT	CASRFFGLAGDTQYF
TRBD2	TRBJ2-3	TRBV29-1	-	TGCAGCGTTGAAGGTACTAGCGGGGGGCGACCTAGCACAGATACGCAGTATTTT	CSVEGTSGGRPSTDTQYF
TRBD1	TRBJ1-2	TRBV12-3/TRBV12-4	few	TGTGCCAGCAGTCCCGACACAGGGGCGGACTATGGCTACACCTTC	CASSPDTGADYGYTF
-	TRBJ2-7	TRBV7-2	few	TGTGCCAGCAGCCCCGGGGGCCGTCCTTCTGGGCAGTACTTC	CASSPGGRPSGQYF
TRBD1	TRBJ1-5	TRBV20-1	many	TGCAGTGCTAGACCTCGGACAGGGGGCAATCAGCCCCAGCATTTT	CSARPRTGGNQPQHF
-	TRBJ2-6	TRBV3-1	many	TGTGCCAGCAGCCAAGTTGGGGCTCAATCCACTGGGGCCAACGTCCTGACTTTC	CASSQVGAQSTGANVLTF
-	TRBJ2-2	TRBV20-1	-	TGCAGTGCGACGGAGTCCCTATCCGGGGAGCTGTTTTTT	CSATESLSGELFF